Presented here are 2 T cell receptor beta chains from one specimen sequenced in a study of cytomegalovirus exposure and HLA in healthy donors. It was with 60 Vbeta and 13 Jbeta primers that the PCR ran. This table comes from immunoSEQ multiplex PCR, and its TCRdb copy is limited to in-frame clones, with some not included. Of under 250,000 clones in the sample, less than 85% are singletons; the top ten hold 0.6% to 0.7%. Source material: PBMCs. These receptors were taken from a young man in good health and CMV-seronegative.

This sequence joins TRBV7-9 and TRBJ1-2, with 7 bases fitting TRBD1. V gave up 6 bases and J gave up 0 bases; unmatched junction bases: 4. This CDR3 has 14 amino acids. Germline lookup yields CDR1 SEHNR and CDR2 FQNEAQ (reference sequence). CDR3 loop: CASSGQDANYGYTF. The CDR3 nucleotides are TGTGCCAGCAGTGGACAGGACGCTAACTATGGCTACACCTTC.

The CDR3 region is CSAGTDYEQYF. The CDR3 DNA is TGCAGTGCCGGGACAGACTACGAGCAGTACTTC. This sequence joins TRBV20-1 and TRBJ2-7; 7 bases line up with TRBD1. J lost 3 bases, V lost 6 bases, and 2 bases had no gene match. The CDR3 has 11 amino acids. Looked up from germline, CDR1 is DFQATT and CDR2 is SNEGSKA (reference sequence).